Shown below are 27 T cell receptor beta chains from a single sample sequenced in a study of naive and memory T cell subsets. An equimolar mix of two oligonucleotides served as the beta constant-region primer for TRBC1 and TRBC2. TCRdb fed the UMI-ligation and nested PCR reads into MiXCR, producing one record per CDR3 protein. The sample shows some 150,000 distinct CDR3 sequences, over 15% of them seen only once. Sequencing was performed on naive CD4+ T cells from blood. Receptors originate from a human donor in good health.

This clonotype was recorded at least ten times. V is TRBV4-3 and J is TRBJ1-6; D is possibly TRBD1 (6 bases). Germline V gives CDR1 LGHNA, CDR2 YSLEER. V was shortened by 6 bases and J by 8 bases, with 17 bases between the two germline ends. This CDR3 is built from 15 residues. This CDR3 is CASRNYETGDSPLHF. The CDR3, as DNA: TGCGCCAGCAGGAATTACGAGACAGGAGATTCACCCCTCCACTTT.

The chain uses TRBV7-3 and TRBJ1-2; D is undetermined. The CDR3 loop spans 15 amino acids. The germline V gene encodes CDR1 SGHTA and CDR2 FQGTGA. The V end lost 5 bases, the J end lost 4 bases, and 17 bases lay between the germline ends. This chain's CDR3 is CASSPEPGTPYGYTF. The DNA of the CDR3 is TGTGCCAGCAGCCCGGAGCCGGGCACTCCCTATGGCTACACCTTC.

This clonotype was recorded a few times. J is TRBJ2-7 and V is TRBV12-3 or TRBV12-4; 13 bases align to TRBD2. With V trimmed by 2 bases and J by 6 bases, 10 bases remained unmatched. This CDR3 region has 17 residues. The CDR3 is CASSLRPLAGGPGEQYF. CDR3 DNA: TGTGCCAGCAGTTTAAGGCCACTAGCGGGAGGGCCTGGCGAGCAGTACTTC.

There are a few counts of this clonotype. The CDR3 bases are TGTGCCATCAGAGACAGGGACTTAAACTCCTACGAGCAGTACTTC. As protein: CAIRDRDLNSYEQYF. The chain is built from TRBV10-3 and TRBJ2-7; D possibly corresponds to TRBD1 (7 bases). Germline V gives CDR1 ENHRY, CDR2 SYGVKD. This CDR3 spans 15 amino acids. V gave up 6 bases and J gave up 0 bases, with 15 bases separating them.

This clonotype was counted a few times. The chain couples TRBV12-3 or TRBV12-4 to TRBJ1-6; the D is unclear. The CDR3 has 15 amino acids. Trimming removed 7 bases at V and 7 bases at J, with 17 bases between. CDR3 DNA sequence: TGTGCCAGCACTCCCGAGAGGGCCCTGAATTCACCCCTCCACTTT. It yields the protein CASTPERALNSPLHF.

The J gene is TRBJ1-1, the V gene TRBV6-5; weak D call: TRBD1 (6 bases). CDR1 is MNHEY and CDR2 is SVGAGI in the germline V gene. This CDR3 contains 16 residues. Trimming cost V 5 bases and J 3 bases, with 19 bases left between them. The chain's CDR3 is CASSPVGIGGDTEAFF. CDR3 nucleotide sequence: TGTGCCAGCAGTCCGGTAGGGATAGGGGGGGACACTGAAGCTTTCTTT.

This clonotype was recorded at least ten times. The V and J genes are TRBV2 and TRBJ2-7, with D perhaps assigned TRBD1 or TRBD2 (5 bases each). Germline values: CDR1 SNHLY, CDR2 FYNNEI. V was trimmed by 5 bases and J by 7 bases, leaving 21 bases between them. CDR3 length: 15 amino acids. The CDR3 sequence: CASSSIGTSPGEQYF. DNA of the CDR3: TGTGCCAGCAGTTCAATCGGGACGTCCCCAGGGGAGCAGTACTTC.

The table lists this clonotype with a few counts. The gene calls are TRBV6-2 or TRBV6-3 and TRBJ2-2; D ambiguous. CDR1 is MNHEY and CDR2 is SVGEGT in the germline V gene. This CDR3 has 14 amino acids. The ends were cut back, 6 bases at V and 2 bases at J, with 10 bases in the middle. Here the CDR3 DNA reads TGTGCCAGCAGAATAGCTGGAAACACCGGGGAGCTGTTTTTT. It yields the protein CASRIAGNTGELFF.

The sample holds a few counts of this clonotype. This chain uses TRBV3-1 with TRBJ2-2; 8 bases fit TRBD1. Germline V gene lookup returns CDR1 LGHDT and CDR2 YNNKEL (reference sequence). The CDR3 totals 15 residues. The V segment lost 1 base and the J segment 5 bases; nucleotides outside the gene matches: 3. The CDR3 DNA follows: TGTGCCAGCAGCCAAGTCCAGGGGGCGACCGGGGAGCTGTTTTTT. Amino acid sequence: CASSQVQGATGELFF.

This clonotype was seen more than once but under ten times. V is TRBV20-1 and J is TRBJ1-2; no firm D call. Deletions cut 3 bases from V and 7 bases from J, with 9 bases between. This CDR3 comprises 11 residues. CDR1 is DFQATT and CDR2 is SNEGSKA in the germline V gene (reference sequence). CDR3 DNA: TGCAGTGCTAGGAGGGTGGGTGGCTACACCTTC. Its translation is CSARRVGGYTF.

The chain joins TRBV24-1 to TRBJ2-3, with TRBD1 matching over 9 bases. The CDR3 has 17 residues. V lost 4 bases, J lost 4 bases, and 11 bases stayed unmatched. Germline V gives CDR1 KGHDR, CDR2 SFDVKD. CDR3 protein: CATSEPSGTGTSDTQYF. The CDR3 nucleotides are TGTGCCACCAGTGAACCCTCCGGGACAGGGACCTCAGATACGCAGTATTTT.

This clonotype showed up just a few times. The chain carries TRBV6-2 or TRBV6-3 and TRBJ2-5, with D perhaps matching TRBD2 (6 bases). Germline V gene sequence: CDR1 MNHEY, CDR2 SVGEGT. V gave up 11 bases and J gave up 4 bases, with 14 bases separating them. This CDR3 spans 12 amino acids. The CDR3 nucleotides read TGTGCCGGGTCGCAGGGAGGAGAGACCCAGTACTTC. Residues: CAGSQGGETQYF.

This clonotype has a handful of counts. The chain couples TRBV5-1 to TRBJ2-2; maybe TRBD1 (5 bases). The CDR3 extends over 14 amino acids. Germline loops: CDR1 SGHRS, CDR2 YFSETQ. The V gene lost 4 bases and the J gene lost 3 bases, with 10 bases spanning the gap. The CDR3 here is CASSQGGDTGELFF. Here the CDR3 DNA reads TGCGCCAGCAGCCAGGGCGGCGACACCGGGGAGCTGTTTTTT. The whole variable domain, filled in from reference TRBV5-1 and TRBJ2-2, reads KAGVTQTPRYLIKTRGQQVTLSCSPISGHRSVSWYQQTPGQGLQFLFEYFSETQRNKGNFPGRFSGRQFSNSRSEMNVSTLELGDSALYLCASSQGGDTGELFFGEGSRLTVL.

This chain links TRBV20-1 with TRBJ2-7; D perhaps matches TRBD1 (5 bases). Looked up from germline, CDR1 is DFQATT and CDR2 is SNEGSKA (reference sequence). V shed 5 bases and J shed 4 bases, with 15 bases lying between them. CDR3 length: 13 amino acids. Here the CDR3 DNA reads TGCAGTGCTCTTCAGGGAAAGGGGTACGAGCAGTACTTC. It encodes CSALQGKGYEQYF.

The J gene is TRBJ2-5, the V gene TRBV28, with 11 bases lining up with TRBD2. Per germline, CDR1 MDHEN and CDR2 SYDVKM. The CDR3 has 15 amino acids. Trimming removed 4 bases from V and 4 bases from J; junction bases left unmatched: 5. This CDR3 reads CASSSRGLAGETQYF. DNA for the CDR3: TGTGCCAGCAGTTCCCGCGGACTAGCGGGAGAGACCCAGTACTTC.

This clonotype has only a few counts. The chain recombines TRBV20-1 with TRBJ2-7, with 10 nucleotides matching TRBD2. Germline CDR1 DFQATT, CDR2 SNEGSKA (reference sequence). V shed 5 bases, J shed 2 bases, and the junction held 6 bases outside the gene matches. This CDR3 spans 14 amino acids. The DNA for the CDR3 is TGCAGTGCTCCGACTAGCGGGTCGGCCTACGAGCAGTACTTC. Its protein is CSAPTSGSAYEQYF.

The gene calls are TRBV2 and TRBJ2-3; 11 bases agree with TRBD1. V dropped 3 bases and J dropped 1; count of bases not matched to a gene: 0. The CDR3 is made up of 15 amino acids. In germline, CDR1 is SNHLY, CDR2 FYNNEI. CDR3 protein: CASSEGQGGTDTQYF. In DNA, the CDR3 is TGTGCCAGCAGTGAGGGACAGGGGGGCACAGATACGCAGTATTTT.

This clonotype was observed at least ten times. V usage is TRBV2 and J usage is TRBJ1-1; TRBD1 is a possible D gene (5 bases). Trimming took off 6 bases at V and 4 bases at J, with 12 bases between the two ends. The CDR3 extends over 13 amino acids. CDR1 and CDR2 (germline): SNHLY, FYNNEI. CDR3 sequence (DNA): TGTGCCAGCAGGGACGCCGGGGGCACTGAAGCTTTCTTT. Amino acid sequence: CASRDAGGTEAFF.

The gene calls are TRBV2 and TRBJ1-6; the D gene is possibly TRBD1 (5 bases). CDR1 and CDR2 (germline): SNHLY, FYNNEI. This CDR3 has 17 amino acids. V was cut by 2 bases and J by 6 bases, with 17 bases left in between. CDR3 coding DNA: TGTGCCAGCAGTGAATTGGGGGGATGGTGGAGTAATTCACCCCTCCACTTT. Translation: CASSELGGWWSNSPLHF.

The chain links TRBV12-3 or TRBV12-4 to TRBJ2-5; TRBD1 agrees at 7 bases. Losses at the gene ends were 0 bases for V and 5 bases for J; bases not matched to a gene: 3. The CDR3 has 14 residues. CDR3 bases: TGTGCCAGCAGTTTAGCCACAGGGGTGGAGACCCAGTACTTC. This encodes CASSLATGVETQYF.

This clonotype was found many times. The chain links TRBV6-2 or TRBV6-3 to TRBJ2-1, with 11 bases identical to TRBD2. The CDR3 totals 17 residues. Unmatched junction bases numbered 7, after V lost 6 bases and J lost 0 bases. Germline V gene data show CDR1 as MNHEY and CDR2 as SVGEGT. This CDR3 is CASSPGTSGSSYNEQFF. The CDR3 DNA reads TGTGCCAGCAGCCCCGGGACTAGCGGTAGCTCCTACAATGAGCAGTTCTTC.

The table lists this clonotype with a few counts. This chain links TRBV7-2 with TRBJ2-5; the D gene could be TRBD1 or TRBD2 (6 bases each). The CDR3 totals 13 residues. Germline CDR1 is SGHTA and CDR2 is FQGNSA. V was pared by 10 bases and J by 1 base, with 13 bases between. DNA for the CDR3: TGTGCCACTCGAGGGGGGAGCCAAGAGACCCAGTACTTC. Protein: CATRGGSQETQYF.

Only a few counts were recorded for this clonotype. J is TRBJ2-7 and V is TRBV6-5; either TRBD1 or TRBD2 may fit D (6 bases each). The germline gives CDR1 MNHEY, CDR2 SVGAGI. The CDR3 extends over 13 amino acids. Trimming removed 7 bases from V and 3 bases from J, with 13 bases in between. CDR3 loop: CASTRGQGYEQYF. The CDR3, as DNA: TGTGCCAGCACTCGGGGGCAGGGCTACGAGCAGTACTTC.

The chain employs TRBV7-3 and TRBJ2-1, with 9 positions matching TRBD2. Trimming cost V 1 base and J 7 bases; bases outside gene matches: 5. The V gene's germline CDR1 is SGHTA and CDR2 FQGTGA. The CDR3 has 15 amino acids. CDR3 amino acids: CASSLMLAGENEQFF. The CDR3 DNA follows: TGTGCCAGCAGCTTAATGTTAGCGGGAGAGAATGAGCAGTTCTTC.

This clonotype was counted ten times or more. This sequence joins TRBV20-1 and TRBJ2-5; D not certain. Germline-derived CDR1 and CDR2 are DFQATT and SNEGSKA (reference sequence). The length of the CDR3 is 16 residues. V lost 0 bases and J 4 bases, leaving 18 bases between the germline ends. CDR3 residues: CSARDPLKTARETQYF. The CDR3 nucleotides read TGCAGTGCTAGAGATCCCCTCAAGACTGCGAGAGAGACCCAGTACTTC.

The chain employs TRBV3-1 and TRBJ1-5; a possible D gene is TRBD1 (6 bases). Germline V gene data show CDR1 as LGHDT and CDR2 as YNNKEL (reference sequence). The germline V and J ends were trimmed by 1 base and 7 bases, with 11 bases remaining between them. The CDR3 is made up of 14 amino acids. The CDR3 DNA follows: TGTGCCAGCAGCCAAGGACAGGCCACGCAGCCCCAGCATTTT. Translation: CASSQGQATQPQHF.

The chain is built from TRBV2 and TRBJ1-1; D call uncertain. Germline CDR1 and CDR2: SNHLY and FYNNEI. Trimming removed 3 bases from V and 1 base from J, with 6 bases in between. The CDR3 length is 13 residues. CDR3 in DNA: TGTGCCAGCAGTGACAGACCGAACACTGAAGCTTTCTTT. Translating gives CASSDRPNTEAFF. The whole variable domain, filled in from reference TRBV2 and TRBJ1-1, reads EPEVTQTPSHQVTQMGQEVILRCVPISNHLYFYWYRQILGQKVEFLVSFYNNEISEKSEIFDDQFSVERPDGSNFTLKIRSTKLEDSAMYFCASSDRPNTEAFFGQGTRLTVV.